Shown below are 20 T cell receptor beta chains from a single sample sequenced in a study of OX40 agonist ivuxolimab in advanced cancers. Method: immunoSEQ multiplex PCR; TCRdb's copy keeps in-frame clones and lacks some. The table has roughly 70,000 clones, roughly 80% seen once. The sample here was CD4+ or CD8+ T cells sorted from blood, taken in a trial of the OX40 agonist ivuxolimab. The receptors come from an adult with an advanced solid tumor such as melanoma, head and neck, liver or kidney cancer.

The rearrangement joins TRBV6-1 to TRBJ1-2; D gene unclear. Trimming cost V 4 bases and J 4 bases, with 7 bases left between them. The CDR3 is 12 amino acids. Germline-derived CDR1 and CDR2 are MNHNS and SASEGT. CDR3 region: CASSAGFYGYTF. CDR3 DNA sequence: TGTGCCAGCAGTGCAGGTTTCTATGGCTACACCTTC.

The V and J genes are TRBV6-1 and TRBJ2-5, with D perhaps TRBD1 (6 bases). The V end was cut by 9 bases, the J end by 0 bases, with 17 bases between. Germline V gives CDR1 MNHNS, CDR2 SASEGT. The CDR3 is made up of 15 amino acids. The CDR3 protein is CASTRQGLNQETQYF. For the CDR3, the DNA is TGTGCCAGTACCCGCCAGGGGTTGAACCAAGAGACCCAGTACTTC.

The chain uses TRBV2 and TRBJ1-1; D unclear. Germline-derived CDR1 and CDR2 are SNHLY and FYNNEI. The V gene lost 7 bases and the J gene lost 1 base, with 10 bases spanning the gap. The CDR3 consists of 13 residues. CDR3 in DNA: TGTGCCAGCAAAAACAGCCCGAACACTGAAGCTTTCTTT. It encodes CASKNSPNTEAFF.

The CDR3: CASTPEGSASYEQYF. In DNA form, the CDR3 reads TGTGCCAGCACCCCTGAAGGGAGCGCCTCCTACGAGCAGTACTTC. The V gene is TRBV6-1, the J gene TRBJ2-7; D may be TRBD2 (5 bases). The V end was cut by 7 bases, the J end by 0 bases, with 16 bases between. CDR1 and CDR2 from the germline V gene are MNHNS and SASEGT. The CDR3 consists of 15 residues.

CDR3 nucleotides: TGCAGTGCCAGATCTGATGAGCAGTTCTTC. Its translation: CSARSDEQFF. V is TRBV20-1 and J is TRBJ2-1; no definite D call. The germline V and J ends were trimmed by 6 bases and 8 bases, with 8 bases remaining between them. The CDR3 spans 10 residues. Germline lookup yields CDR1 DFQATT and CDR2 SNEGSKA (reference sequence).

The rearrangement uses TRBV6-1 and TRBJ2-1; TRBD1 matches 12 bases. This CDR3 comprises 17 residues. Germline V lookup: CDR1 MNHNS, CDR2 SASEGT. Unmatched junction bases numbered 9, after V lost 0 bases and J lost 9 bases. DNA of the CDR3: TGTGCCAGCAGTGAAGCTTTAAGCGGGACAGGGGGCAGTGAGCAGTTCTTC. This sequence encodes CASSEALSGTGGSEQFF.

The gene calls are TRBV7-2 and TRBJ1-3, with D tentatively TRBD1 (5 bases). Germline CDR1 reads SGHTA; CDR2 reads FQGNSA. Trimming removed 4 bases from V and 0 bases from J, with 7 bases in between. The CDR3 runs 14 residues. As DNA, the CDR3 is TGTGCCAGCAGCTCGGGGCCCTCTGGAAACACCATATATTTT. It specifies CASSSGPSGNTIYF.

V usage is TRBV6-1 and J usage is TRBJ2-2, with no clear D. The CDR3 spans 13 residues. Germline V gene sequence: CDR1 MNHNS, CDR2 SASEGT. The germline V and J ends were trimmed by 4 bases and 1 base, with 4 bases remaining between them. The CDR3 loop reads CASSAENTGELFF. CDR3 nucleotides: TGTGCCAGCAGTGCTGAGAACACCGGGGAGCTGTTTTTT.

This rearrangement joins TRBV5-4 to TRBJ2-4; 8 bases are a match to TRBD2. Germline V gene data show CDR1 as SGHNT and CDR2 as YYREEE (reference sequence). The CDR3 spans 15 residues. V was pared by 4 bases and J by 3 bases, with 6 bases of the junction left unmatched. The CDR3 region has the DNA TGTGCCAGCAGCCCGGGGGGGACTTACAAAAACATTCAGTACTTC. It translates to CASSPGGTYKNIQYF. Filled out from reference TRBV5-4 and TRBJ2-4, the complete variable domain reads ETGVTQSPTHLIKTRGQQVTLRCSSQSGHNTVSWYQQALGQGPQFIFQYYREEENGRGNFPPRFSGLQFPNYSSELNVNALELDDSALYLCASSPGGTYKNIQYFGAGTRLSVL.

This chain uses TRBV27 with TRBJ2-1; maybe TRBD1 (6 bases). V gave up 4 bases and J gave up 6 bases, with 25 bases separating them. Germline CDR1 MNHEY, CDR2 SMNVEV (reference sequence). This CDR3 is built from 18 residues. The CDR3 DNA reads TGTGCCAGCAGTTCAGGGTCCGCTCGGACAGTGGTAGGCAATGAGCAGTTCTTC. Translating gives CASSSGSARTVVGNEQFF.

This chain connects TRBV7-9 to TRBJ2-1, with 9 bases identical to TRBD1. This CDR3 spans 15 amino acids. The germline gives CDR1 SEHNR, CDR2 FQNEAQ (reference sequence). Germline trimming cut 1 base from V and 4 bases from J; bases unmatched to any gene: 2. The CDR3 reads CASSLGDRAYNEQFF. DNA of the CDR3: TGTGCCAGCAGCTTAGGGGACAGGGCTTACAATGAGCAGTTCTTC.

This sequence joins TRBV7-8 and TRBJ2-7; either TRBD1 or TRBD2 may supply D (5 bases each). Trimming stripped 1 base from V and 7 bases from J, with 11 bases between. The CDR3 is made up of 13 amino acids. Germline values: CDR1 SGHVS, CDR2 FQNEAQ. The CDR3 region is CASSLGQGVEQYF. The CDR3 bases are TGTGCCAGCAGCTTAGGGCAGGGAGTAGAGCAGTACTTC.

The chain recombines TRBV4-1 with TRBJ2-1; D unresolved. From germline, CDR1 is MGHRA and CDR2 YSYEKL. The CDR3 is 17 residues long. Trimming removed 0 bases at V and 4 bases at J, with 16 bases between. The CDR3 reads CASSQDLEADYYNEQFF. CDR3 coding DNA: TGCGCCAGCAGCCAAGATCTCGAGGCGGATTATTACAATGAGCAGTTCTTC.

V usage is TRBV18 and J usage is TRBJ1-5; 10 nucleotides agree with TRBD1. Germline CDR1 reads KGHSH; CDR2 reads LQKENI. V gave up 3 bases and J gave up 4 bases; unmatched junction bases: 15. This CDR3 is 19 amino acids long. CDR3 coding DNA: TGTGCCAGCTCACCCGTTCCCCTGACAGGGGGCGTTGTTAATCAGCCCCAGCATTTT. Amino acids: CASSPVPLTGGVVNQPQHF.

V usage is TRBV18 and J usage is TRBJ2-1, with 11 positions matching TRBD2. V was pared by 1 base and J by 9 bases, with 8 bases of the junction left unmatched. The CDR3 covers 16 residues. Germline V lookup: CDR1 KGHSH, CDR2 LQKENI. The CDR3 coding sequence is TGTGCCAGCTCACCACTTCTTAGCGGGGGGGATGCTGAGCAGTTCTTC. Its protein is CASSPLLSGGDAEQFF.

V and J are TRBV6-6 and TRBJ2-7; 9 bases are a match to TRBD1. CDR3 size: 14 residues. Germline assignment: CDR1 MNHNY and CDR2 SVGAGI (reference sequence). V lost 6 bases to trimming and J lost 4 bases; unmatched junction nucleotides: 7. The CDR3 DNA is TGTGCCAGCAGAACGGGACAGGGAGCGTACGAGCAGTACTTC. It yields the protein CASRTGQGAYEQYF.

CDR3 amino acids: CAGGQGSWNYGYTF. In DNA, the CDR3 is TGTGCCGGCGGACAGGGATCATGGAACTATGGCTACACCTTC. This chain links TRBV6-1 with TRBJ1-2; 8 nucleotides match TRBD1. This CDR3 is 14 amino acids long. The J segment lost 2 bases and the V segment lost 11 bases, leaving 10 bases of the junction unmatched. CDR1 is MNHNS and CDR2 is SASEGT in the germline V gene.

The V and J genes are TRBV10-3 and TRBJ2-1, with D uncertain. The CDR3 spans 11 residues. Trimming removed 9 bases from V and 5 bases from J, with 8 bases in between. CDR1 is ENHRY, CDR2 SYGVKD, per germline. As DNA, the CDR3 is TGTGCCATAGCCCAGCACAATGAGCAGTTCTTC. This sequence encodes CAIAQHNEQFF.

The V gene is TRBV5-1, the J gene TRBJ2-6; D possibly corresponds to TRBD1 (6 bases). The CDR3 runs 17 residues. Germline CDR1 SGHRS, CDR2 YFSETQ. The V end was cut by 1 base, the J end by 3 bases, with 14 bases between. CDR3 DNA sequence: TGCGCCAGCAGCTTGCCAGGGGTAGAACGTGGGGCCAACGTCCTGACTTTC. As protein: CASSLPGVERGANVLTF.

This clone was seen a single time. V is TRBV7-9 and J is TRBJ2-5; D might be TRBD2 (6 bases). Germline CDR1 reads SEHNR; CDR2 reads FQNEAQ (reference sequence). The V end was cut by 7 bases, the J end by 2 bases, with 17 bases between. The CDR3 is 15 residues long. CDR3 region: CASTTPGREQETQYF. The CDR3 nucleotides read TGTGCCAGCACCACACCCGGGCGGGAACAAGAGACCCAGTACTTC.